This record covers a single T cell receptor (beta chain). What it binds is unknown. The study sequenced cultured CD4+ T cell DNA using the Oncomine TCR Beta short-read assay. TCRdb ran MiXCR on the PCR reads and lists one entry per CDR3 protein. This sample carries about 20,000 distinct CDR3 sequences, about 60% of them seen once, and the ten largest clones take 7.8%. The treatment here: approximately 11-day PBMC culture with coronavirus spike peptide pools or control peptides (ViraFEST assay). This sample was taken from a study of vaccination and CD4 T cells after COVID-19. CDR3 length: 13 residues. Trimming removed 3 bases at V and 7 bases at J, with 7 bases between.

This receptor was taken from a human donor who had recovered from COVID-19. This chain links TRBV12-3 or TRBV12-4 with TRBJ1-6; maybe TRBD1 (6 bases). Sequencing was carried out using CD4+ T cells from blood, cultured in vitro. This chain's CDR3 is CASSLGGNSPLHF. Here the CDR3 DNA reads TGTGCCAGCAGTTTGGGGGGCAATTCACCCCTCCACTTT.